A selection of T cell receptor beta chains follows, all from one sample in a study of regulatory T cells. TCRdb's table, derived via immunoSEQ multiplex PCR, lists solely in-frame clones and lacks some. The table has about 35,000 clones, around 91% seen once. The sequenced sample consisted of conventional CD4+ T cells sorted from blood. The source of these receptors is a person aged 18 to 35 with CD3G deficiency. Both conserved end residues are part of each CDR3. The size entry is marked missing in some rows and otherwise reads once, few, many or a size class.

clone size	J gene	V gene	CDR3 protein
few	TRBJ2-1	TRBV7-8	CASSPLTAGRQFF
.	TRBJ2-1	TRBV7-2	CASSQGNSYNEQFF
.	TRBJ2-7	TRBV6-1	CASSRLLHEQYF
.	TRBJ1-2	TRBV6-1	CASSALGQGNYGYTF
.	TRBJ2-1	TRBV9	CASSPGLSNEQFF
.	TRBJ2-3	TRBV5-1	CASSLVSGRAADTQYF
.	TRBJ2-1	TRBV28	CASRGPELYNEQFF
.	TRBJ1-2	TRBV6-1	CATSSPANYGYTF
.	TRBJ2-7	TRBV28	CASSLADRGGAQYF
.	TRBJ1-1	TRBV7-9	CASSKTGDRAFF
.	TRBJ2-1	TRBV28	CASRIGLAGRYNEQFF
.	TRBJ2-3	TRBV10-3	CAISEGFRYTQYF
.	TRBJ2-2	TRBV5-1	CASSLGRGTGELFF
.	TRBJ2-5	TRBV18	CASSRGMQETQYF
.	TRBJ1-4	TRBV7-9	CASSRADRGEKLFF